Listed below are T cell receptor beta chains from one sample, sequenced in a study of T-cell memory formation after mild COVID-19. TCRdb processed the 5' RACE reads anew with MiXCR; each CDR3 protein has one entry. The table shows 530,000 or so distinct CDR3 sequences, with 15% to 20% occurring only once. The specimen was PBMCs or a T cell subset sorted from them (not recorded which). The receptors derive from an adult woman who had mild COVID-19 (a few samples of this study predate the infection). Cell type and time point are not known. Each CDR3 is given with its conserved first and last residue. Each record gives: J gene, D gene, clone size, V gene, CDR3 DNA, CDR3 protein. A D gene is named only where the DNA matches it firmly. Rows may omit the clone size; those that give it use once, few, many or a size class.

j_gene: TRBJ2-7; d_gene: NA; abundance: NA; v_gene: TRBV13; CDR3nt: TGTGCCAGCAGCTCCCCAGGGGATGGCACCTACGAGCAGTACTTC; CDR3aa: CASSSPGDGTYEQYF
j_gene: TRBJ2-3; d_gene: NA; abundance: NA; v_gene: TRBV29-1; CDR3nt: TGCAGCGTTGATGAGGGCGGGATCACAGATACGCAGTATTTT; CDR3aa: CSVDEGGITDTQYF
j_gene: TRBJ1-5; d_gene: NA; abundance: few; v_gene: TRBV30; CDR3nt: TGTGCCTGGAGTGTAGGCGGGACTGTTAATCAGCCCCAGCATTTT; CDR3aa: CAWSVGGTVNQPQHF
j_gene: TRBJ1-3; d_gene: TRBD1; abundance: NA; v_gene: TRBV6-5; CDR3nt: TGTGCCAGCAGTTACTCGACAGGGGGGGAAAACACCATATATTTT; CDR3aa: CASSYSTGGENTIYF
j_gene: TRBJ1-1; d_gene: TRBD1; abundance: few; v_gene: TRBV7-2; CDR3nt: TGTGCCAGCAGAAGAAAGGGGGCCGCTAACACTGAAGCTTTCTTT; CDR3aa: CASRRKGAANTEAFF
j_gene: TRBJ1-1; d_gene: NA; abundance: NA; v_gene: TRBV3-1; CDR3nt: TGTGCCAGCAGCCCCCTTACAGGGTCCACTGAAGCTTTCTTT; CDR3aa: CASSPLTGSTEAFF
j_gene: TRBJ2-3; d_gene: NA; abundance: few; v_gene: TRBV9; CDR3nt: TGTGCCAGCAGCCCTCACCTAGTCACAGATACGCAGTATTTT; CDR3aa: CASSPHLVTDTQYF
j_gene: TRBJ2-6; d_gene: NA; abundance: few; v_gene: TRBV12-3/TRBV12-4; CDR3nt: TGTGCCAGCAGTTCGGGACCTTCACACTCTGGGGCCAACGTCCTGACTTTC; CDR3aa: CASSSGPSHSGANVLTF
j_gene: TRBJ2-5; d_gene: TRBD2; abundance: few; v_gene: TRBV20-1; CDR3nt: TGCAGTGCCCGAAGGCGGGAGGGCCTTGAGACCCAGTACTTC; CDR3aa: CSARRREGLETQYF
j_gene: TRBJ2-1; d_gene: NA; abundance: NA; v_gene: TRBV2; CDR3nt: TGTGCCAGCAGTGGGGTGGTGATCCATGAGCAGTTCTTC; CDR3aa: CASSGVVIHEQFF
j_gene: TRBJ2-7; d_gene: TRBD1; abundance: few; v_gene: TRBV7-6; CDR3nt: TGTGCCAGCAGCTTAGCGGGACAGGGGCTCGAGCAGTACTTC; CDR3aa: CASSLAGQGLEQYF
j_gene: TRBJ1-1; d_gene: NA; abundance: NA; v_gene: TRBV10-3; CDR3nt: TGTGCCACCGGGGAACGGCCAGGTCAGGACACTGAAGCTTTCTTT; CDR3aa: CATGERPGQDTEAFF
j_gene: TRBJ1-1; d_gene: TRBD1; abundance: NA; v_gene: TRBV3-1; CDR3nt: TGTGCCAGCAGTTCGTTGAGTACAGGGGACACTGAAGCTTTCTTT; CDR3aa: CASSSLSTGDTEAFF
j_gene: TRBJ2-1; d_gene: TRBD2; abundance: few; v_gene: TRBV18; CDR3nt: TGTGCCAGCAAACAAGCGGGAGTGAGTCCGGTCGATGAGCAGTTCTTC; CDR3aa: CASKQAGVSPVDEQFF
j_gene: TRBJ2-5; d_gene: NA; abundance: NA; v_gene: TRBV20-1; CDR3nt: TGCAGTGCTCCGTACGGGCGAGGGACCCAGTACTTC; CDR3aa: CSAPYGRGTQYF
j_gene: TRBJ2-1; d_gene: TRBD2; abundance: few; v_gene: TRBV12-3/TRBV12-4; CDR3nt: TGTGCCAGCAGCTTCTCAGCGGGAGGGCCCCACAATGAGCAGTTCTTC; CDR3aa: CASSFSAGGPHNEQFF
j_gene: TRBJ2-3; d_gene: TRBD2; abundance: NA; v_gene: TRBV7-9; CDR3nt: TGTGCCAGCAGCTCCCAGGGGACTAGCGGCTTCACAGATACGCAGTATTTT; CDR3aa: CASSSQGTSGFTDTQYF
j_gene: TRBJ2-7; d_gene: NA; abundance: NA; v_gene: TRBV7-6; CDR3nt: TGTGCCAGCAGCAATAGCGTGGGGGACCGCTACGAGCAGTACTTC; CDR3aa: CASSNSVGDRYEQYF
j_gene: TRBJ2-1; d_gene: TRBD1; abundance: NA; v_gene: TRBV24-1; CDR3nt: TGTGCCACCAGTGATTTGCGCAGGGGGAATGAGCAGTTCTTC; CDR3aa: CATSDLRRGNEQFF
j_gene: TRBJ2-5; d_gene: NA; abundance: NA; v_gene: TRBV29-1; CDR3nt: TGCAGCGTTCTCCCGCGGGAGACCCAGTACTTC; CDR3aa: CSVLPRETQYF
j_gene: TRBJ2-2; d_gene: NA; abundance: NA; v_gene: TRBV12-3/TRBV12-4; CDR3nt: TGTGCCAGCAGACGTCAATCCGGGACCCCGGCCTCCGGGGAGCTGTTTTTT; CDR3aa: CASRRQSGTPASGELFF
j_gene: TRBJ1-6; d_gene: NA; abundance: NA; v_gene: TRBV28; CDR3nt: TGTGCCAGCAGTGCTGGGGTTACTAATTCACCCCTCCACTTT; CDR3aa: CASSAGVTNSPLHF
j_gene: TRBJ2-3; d_gene: NA; abundance: many; v_gene: TRBV12-3/TRBV12-4; CDR3nt: TGTGCCAGCAGGCCAGGGAGCACAGATACGCAGTATTTT; CDR3aa: CASRPGSTDTQYF
j_gene: TRBJ2-1; d_gene: TRBD2; abundance: few; v_gene: TRBV15; CDR3nt: TGTGCCACCAGAGGACCAACCCTAGCGGGGATTGACAATGAGCAGTTCTTC; CDR3aa: CATRGPTLAGIDNEQFF
j_gene: TRBJ1-1; d_gene: NA; abundance: few; v_gene: TRBV12-3/TRBV12-4; CDR3nt: TGTGCCAGCAGTTTTTCGGGAATGAACACTGAAGCTTTCTTT; CDR3aa: CASSFSGMNTEAFF
j_gene: TRBJ2-2; d_gene: NA; abundance: NA; v_gene: TRBV7-9; CDR3nt: TGTGCCAGCAGCTTCGACAGGCCCGGGGAGCTGTTTTTT; CDR3aa: CASSFDRPGELFF
j_gene: TRBJ1-1; d_gene: TRBD1; abundance: NA; v_gene: TRBV7-6; CDR3nt: TGTGCCAGCAGCCCATCCGGACAGGGGGATGAAGCTTTCTTT; CDR3aa: CASSPSGQGDEAFF
j_gene: TRBJ2-3; d_gene: NA; abundance: NA; v_gene: TRBV5-1; CDR3nt: TGCGCCAGCAGCTTGGCCGGGGACTCCCCAGATACGCAGTATTTT; CDR3aa: CASSLAGDSPDTQYF
j_gene: TRBJ2-2; d_gene: NA; abundance: NA; v_gene: TRBV12-3/TRBV12-4; CDR3nt: TGTGCCAGCAGTCTGACTGCTATTAACACCGGGGAGCTGTTTTTT; CDR3aa: CASSLTAINTGELFF
j_gene: TRBJ2-5; d_gene: TRBD2; abundance: NA; v_gene: TRBV6-1; CDR3nt: TGTGCCAGCAGTGATTTAGCGGGAGAGGAGACCCAGTACTTC; CDR3aa: CASSDLAGEETQYF
j_gene: TRBJ2-3; d_gene: NA; abundance: many; v_gene: TRBV4-3; CDR3nt: TGCGCCAGCAGCCAAGAGGGGCAGGGAGGCTCGCAGTATTTT; CDR3aa: CASSQEGQGGSQYF
j_gene: TRBJ2-1; d_gene: TRBD2; abundance: NA; v_gene: TRBV29-1; CDR3nt: TGCAGCGCTGGGATAGCGGGAGACAATGAGCAGTTCTTC; CDR3aa: CSAGIAGDNEQFF
j_gene: TRBJ2-2; d_gene: TRBD2; abundance: few; v_gene: TRBV5-1; CDR3nt: TGCGCCAGCAGCTCAGGGACTAGTGTGAACACCGGGGAGCTGTTTTTT; CDR3aa: CASSSGTSVNTGELFF
j_gene: TRBJ2-1; d_gene: TRBD2; abundance: NA; v_gene: TRBV20-1; CDR3nt: TGCAGTGCTCGTTCCGGGACTAGCGGGGTGTATGAGCAGTTCTTC; CDR3aa: CSARSGTSGVYEQFF
j_gene: TRBJ1-2; d_gene: NA; abundance: NA; v_gene: TRBV5-1; CDR3nt: TGCGCCAGCAGCACGGACAGAGGAAACTATGGCTACACCTTC; CDR3aa: CASSTDRGNYGYTF
j_gene: TRBJ1-4; d_gene: NA; abundance: few; v_gene: TRBV9; CDR3nt: TGTGCCAGCAGCGGAGGGGGATCGACTAATGAAAAACTGTTTTTT; CDR3aa: CASSGGGSTNEKLFF
j_gene: TRBJ2-3; d_gene: NA; abundance: few; v_gene: TRBV19; CDR3nt: TGTGCCAGTAGTATGCCCCTCACGGCCCCTCGGGCAGATACGCAGTATTTT; CDR3aa: CASSMPLTAPRADTQYF
j_gene: TRBJ2-3; d_gene: NA; abundance: few; v_gene: TRBV6-5; CDR3nt: TGTGCCAGCAGTCCCCTTTTTATGCGGGGCCATACAGATACGCAGTATTTT; CDR3aa: CASSPLFMRGHTDTQYF
j_gene: TRBJ2-1; d_gene: NA; abundance: few; v_gene: TRBV11-1; CDR3nt: TGTGCCAGCAACGGAGAGAACCCTGAGCAGTTCTTC; CDR3aa: CASNGENPEQFF
j_gene: TRBJ1-3; d_gene: TRBD1; abundance: NA; v_gene: TRBV7-9; CDR3nt: TGTGCCAGCAGCTTCCCAACAGGGGACCCTGGAAACACCATATATTTT; CDR3aa: CASSFPTGDPGNTIYF
j_gene: TRBJ2-5; d_gene: TRBD1; abundance: few; v_gene: TRBV25-1; CDR3nt: TGTGCCAGCAGTGAGGGGACAGGGGGCGGGAAGACCCAGTACTTC; CDR3aa: CASSEGTGGGKTQYF
j_gene: TRBJ2-1; d_gene: NA; abundance: many; v_gene: TRBV7-9; CDR3nt: TGTGCCAGCAGCTCCGGACTCCCGCCGGGCAATGAGCAGTTCTTC; CDR3aa: CASSSGLPPGNEQFF
j_gene: TRBJ2-3; d_gene: NA; abundance: few; v_gene: TRBV20-1; CDR3nt: TGCAGTGCTACTAGCACAGATACGCAGTATTTT; CDR3aa: CSATSTDTQYF
j_gene: TRBJ2-2; d_gene: NA; abundance: NA; v_gene: TRBV7-2; CDR3nt: TGTGCCAGCAGCTTAGATCTGTTGAACACCGGGGAGCTGTTTTTT; CDR3aa: CASSLDLLNTGELFF
j_gene: TRBJ1-1; d_gene: NA; abundance: NA; v_gene: TRBV12-3/TRBV12-4; CDR3nt: TGTGCCAGCAGTATCGGACTTTTGGGCACTGAAGCTTTCTTT; CDR3aa: CASSIGLLGTEAFF
j_gene: TRBJ2-7; d_gene: TRBD1; abundance: NA; v_gene: TRBV29-1; CDR3nt: TGCAGCGTTGAAGATCGGGGACAGGAGCAGTACTTC; CDR3aa: CSVEDRGQEQYF
j_gene: TRBJ2-7; d_gene: TRBD1; abundance: NA; v_gene: TRBV7-9; CDR3nt: TGTGCCAGCAGCCCCGGACCCGCCGGCCGGGACAGAGATTCCTACGAGCAGTACTTC; CDR3aa: CASSPGPAGRDRDSYEQYF
j_gene: TRBJ2-7; d_gene: TRBD1; abundance: NA; v_gene: TRBV12-5; CDR3nt: TGTGCTAGTGTCCGGGACAGCAGCTCCTACGAGCAGTACTTC; CDR3aa: CASVRDSSSYEQYF
j_gene: TRBJ1-2; d_gene: NA; abundance: NA; v_gene: TRBV12-3/TRBV12-4; CDR3nt: TGTGCCAGCAGTCCTCTCAGGGTGGAGGGCTACACCTTC; CDR3aa: CASSPLRVEGYTF
j_gene: TRBJ1-2; d_gene: NA; abundance: NA; v_gene: TRBV7-9; CDR3nt: TGTGCCAGCAGCCCGCGGACGGGGCCGGGCTATGGCTACACCTTC; CDR3aa: CASSPRTGPGYGYTF
j_gene: TRBJ1-2; d_gene: NA; abundance: few; v_gene: TRBV29-1; CDR3nt: TGCAGCGTTGACACAGTTGGCCCGGGCTACACCTTC; CDR3aa: CSVDTVGPGYTF
j_gene: TRBJ1-1; d_gene: NA; abundance: many; v_gene: TRBV6-5; CDR3nt: TGTGCCAGCAGTACAGGGAGCGGCACTGAAGCTTTCTTT; CDR3aa: CASSTGSGTEAFF
j_gene: TRBJ2-1; d_gene: NA; abundance: many; v_gene: TRBV4-3; CDR3nt: TGCGCCAGCAGCCAAGATGTCCACAATGAGCAGTTCTTC; CDR3aa: CASSQDVHNEQFF